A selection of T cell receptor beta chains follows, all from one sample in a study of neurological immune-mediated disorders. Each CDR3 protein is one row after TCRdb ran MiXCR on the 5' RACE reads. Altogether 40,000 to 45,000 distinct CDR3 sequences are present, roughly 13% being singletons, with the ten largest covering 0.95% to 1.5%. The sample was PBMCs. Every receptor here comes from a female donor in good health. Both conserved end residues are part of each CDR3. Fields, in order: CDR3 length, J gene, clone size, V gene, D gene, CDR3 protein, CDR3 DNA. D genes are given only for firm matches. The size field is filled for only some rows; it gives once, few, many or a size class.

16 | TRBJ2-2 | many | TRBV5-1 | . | CASSLSGTLRVGELFF | TGCGCCAGCAGCTTGTCCGGGACCCTCAGAGTCGGGGAGCTGTTTTTT
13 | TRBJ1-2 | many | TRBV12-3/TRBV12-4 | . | CASSLTANYGYTF | TGTGCCAGCAGTTTGACAGCTAACTATGGCTACACCTTC
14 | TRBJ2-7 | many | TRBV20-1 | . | CSATQPGSSYEQYF | TGCAGTGCAACCCAACCCGGGAGCTCCTACGAGCAGTACTTC
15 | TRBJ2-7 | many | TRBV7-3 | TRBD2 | CASSPQAGGPYEQYF | TGTGCCAGCAGCCCGCAAGCGGGAGGGCCCTACGAGCAGTACTTC
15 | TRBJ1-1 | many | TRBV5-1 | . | CASSFLRGGNTEAFF | TGCGCCAGCAGCTTTTTGAGGGGGGGGAACACTGAAGCTTTCTTT
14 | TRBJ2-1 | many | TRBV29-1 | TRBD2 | CSVEGGGRMGEQFF | TGCAGCGTTGAAGGGGGCGGGAGGATGGGTGAGCAGTTCTTC
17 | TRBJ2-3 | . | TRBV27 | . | CAGSGGTGRHDTDTQYF | TGTGCCGGCAGCGGGGGGACAGGGCGGCATGACACAGATACGCAGTATTTT
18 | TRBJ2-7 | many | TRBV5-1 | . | CASSLSPLGPATHYEQYF | TGCGCCAGCAGCTTGAGTCCCCTCGGGCCGGCGACCCACTACGAGCAGTACTTC
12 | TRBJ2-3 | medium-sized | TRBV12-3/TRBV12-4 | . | CASSLSTSTQYF | TGTGCCAGCAGTTTATCGACGAGTACGCAGTATTTT
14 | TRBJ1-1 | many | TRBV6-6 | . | CASSYSFSNTEAFF | TGTGCCAGCAGTTACTCTTTTTCGAACACTGAAGCTTTCTTT
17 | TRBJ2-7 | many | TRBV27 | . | CASSLSLTGQTSYEQYF | TGTGCCAGCAGTTTAAGTCTGACAGGACAAACCTCCTACGAGCAGTACTTC
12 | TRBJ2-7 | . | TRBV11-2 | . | CASLQTSYEQYF | TGTGCCAGCCTCCAAACTTCGTACGAGCAGTACTTC
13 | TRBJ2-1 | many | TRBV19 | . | CASRTTGLNEQFF | TGTGCCAGTAGAACGACAGGTCTCAATGAGCAGTTCTTC
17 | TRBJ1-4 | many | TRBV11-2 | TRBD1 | CASSRTGSFATNEKLFF | TGTGCCAGCAGCCGGACAGGGTCCTTTGCTACTAATGAAAAACTGTTTTTT
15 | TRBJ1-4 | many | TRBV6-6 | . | CASSPGTAINEKLFF | TGTGCCAGCAGCCCCGGGACGGCAATAAATGAAAAACTGTTTTTT
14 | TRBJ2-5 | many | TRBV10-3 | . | CAISESGGRETQYF | TGTGCCATCAGTGAGTCCGGGGGCCGAGAGACCCAGTACTTC
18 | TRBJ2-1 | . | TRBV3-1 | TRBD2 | CASSLLMTSGGSYNEQFF | TGTGCCAGCAGCCTTCTGATGACTAGCGGGGGTTCCTACAATGAGCAGTTCTTC
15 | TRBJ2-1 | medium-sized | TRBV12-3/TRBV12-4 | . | CASTLGVGASNEQFF | TGTGCCAGCACCCTCGGTGTGGGAGCCTCCAATGAGCAGTTCTTC
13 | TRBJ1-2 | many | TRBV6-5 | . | CASRMAGSLGYTF | TGTGCCAGCAGAATGGCAGGGTCCTTAGGCTACACCTTC
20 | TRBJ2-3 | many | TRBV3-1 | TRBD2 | CASSRGASGGGSVSTDTQYF | TGTGCCAGCAGCCGTGGGGCTAGCGGGGGGGGTTCCGTTAGCACAGATACGCAGTATTTT
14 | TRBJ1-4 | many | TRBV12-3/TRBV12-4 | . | CASSLILGVEKLFF | TGTGCCAGCAGTTTAATTTTGGGGGTCGAAAAACTGTTTTTT
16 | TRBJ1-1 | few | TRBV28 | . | CASSNTGTFMNTEAFF | TGTGCCAGCAGTAATACAGGGACCTTTATGAACACTGAAGCTTTCTTT
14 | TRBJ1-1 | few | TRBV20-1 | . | CSARDRRGGTEAFF | TGCAGTGCTAGAGATCGACGGGGTGGCACTGAAGCTTTCTTT
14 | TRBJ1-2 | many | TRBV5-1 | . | CASSLERGNYGYTF | TGCGCCAGCAGCTTGGAGCGGGGAAACTATGGCTACACCTTC
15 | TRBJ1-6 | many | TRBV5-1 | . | CASSAVGDYNSPLHF | TGCGCCAGCAGCGCCGTCGGTGACTATAATTCACCCCTCCACTTT
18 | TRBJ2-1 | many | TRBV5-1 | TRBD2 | CASRLTSRPSGEYNEQFF | TGCGCCAGCAGGCTCACTTCTCGCCCTAGCGGTGAATACAATGAGCAGTTCTTC
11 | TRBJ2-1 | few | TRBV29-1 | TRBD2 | CSVETSRGQFF | TGCAGCGTTGAGACTAGCCGGGGGCAGTTCTTC
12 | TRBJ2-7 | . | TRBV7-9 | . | CASARSGDEQYF | TGTGCCAGCGCTCGCTCCGGGGACGAGCAGTACTTC
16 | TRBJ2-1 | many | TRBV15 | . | CATSVGSAFSYNEQFF | TGTGCCACCAGCGTAGGGTCGGCTTTCTCCTACAATGAGCAGTTCTTC
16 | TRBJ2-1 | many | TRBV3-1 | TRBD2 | CASSRNGLAGGGEQFF | TGTGCCAGCAGCCGAAACGGACTAGCGGGGGGGGGTGAGCAGTTCTTC
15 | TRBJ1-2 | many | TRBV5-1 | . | CASSGGQTRNYGYTF | TGCGCCAGCAGCGGTGGACAGACCCGTAACTATGGCTACACCTTC
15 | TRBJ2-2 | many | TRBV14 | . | CASSQYSGNTGELFF | TGTGCCAGCAGCCAATATAGCGGAAACACCGGGGAGCTGTTTTTT
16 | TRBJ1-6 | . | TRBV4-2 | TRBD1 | CANSQESGTGASPLHF | TGTGCCAACAGCCAAGAAAGTGGGACAGGGGCCTCACCCCTCCACTTT
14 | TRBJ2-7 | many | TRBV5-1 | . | CASSLDQSSYEQYF | TGCGCCAGCAGCTTGGACCAGTCCTCCTACGAGCAGTACTTC
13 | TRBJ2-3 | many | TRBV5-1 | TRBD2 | CASSLTSGDTQYF | TGCGCCAGCAGCTTGACTAGCGGGGATACGCAGTATTTT
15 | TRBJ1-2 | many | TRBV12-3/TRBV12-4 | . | CASSLRGTGVYGYTF | TGTGCCAGCAGTCTTCGGGGAACGGGGGTCTATGGCTACACCTTC
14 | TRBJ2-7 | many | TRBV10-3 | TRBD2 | CASMVAGGHAEQYF | TGTGCCAGCATGGTAGCGGGAGGGCACGCGGAGCAGTACTTC
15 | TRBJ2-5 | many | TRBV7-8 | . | CASNGDSRGQETQYF | TGTGCCAGCAACGGAGACAGCAGGGGACAAGAGACCCAGTACTTC
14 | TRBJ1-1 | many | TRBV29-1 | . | CSVAYRGRSTEAFF | TGCAGCGTAGCTTATAGGGGGAGGAGCACTGAAGCTTTCTTT
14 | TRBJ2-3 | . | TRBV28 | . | CASSPPHSTDTQYF | TGTGCCAGCAGTCCCCCGCACAGCACAGATACGCAGTATTTT
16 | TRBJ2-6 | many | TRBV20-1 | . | CSARGGQQAGANVLTF | TGCAGTGCTAGAGGGGGGCAACAAGCTGGGGCCAACGTCCTGACTTTC
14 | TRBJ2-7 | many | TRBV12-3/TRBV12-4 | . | CASSSRPIGEEQYF | TGTGCCAGCAGTTCTCGACCCATCGGTGAGGAGCAGTACTTC
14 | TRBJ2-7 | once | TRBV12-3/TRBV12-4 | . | CASTFGGTGCEQYF | TGTGCCAGCACCTTTGGGGGCACGGGGTGCGAGCAGTACTTC
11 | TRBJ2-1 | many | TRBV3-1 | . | CASSQAQLQFF | TGTGCCAGCAGCCAAGCACAGTTGCAGTTCTTC
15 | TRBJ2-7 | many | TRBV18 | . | CASSPSRGDTPEQYF | TGTGCCAGCTCACCCTCACGAGGTGACACGCCCGAGCAGTACTTC
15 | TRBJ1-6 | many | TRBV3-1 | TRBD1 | CASSQTGEGISPLHF | TGTGCCAGCAGCCAGACAGGGGAGGGGATTTCACCCCTCCACTTT
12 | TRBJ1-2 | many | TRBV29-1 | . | CSVLREGGGYTF | TGCAGCGTCCTCAGGGAAGGGGGTGGCTACACCTTC
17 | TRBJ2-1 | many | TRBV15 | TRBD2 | CATSSRTSGPGDDEQFF | TGTGCCACCAGCTCTCGGACTAGCGGCCCGGGGGACGATGAGCAGTTCTTC
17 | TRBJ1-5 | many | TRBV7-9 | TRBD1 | CASSLEGQPNWGQPQHF | TGTGCCAGCAGCTTAGAGGGACAGCCCAATTGGGGTCAGCCCCAGCATTTT
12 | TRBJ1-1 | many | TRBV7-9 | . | CASSLQVTEAFF | TGTGCCAGCAGCTTACAGGTGACTGAAGCTTTCTTT
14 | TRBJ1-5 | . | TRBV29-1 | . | CSVSLDSANQPQHF | TGCAGCGTTTCCCTGGACAGTGCCAATCAGCCCCAGCATTTT
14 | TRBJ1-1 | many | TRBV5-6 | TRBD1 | CASSFGQGYTEAFF | TGTGCCAGCAGCTTCGGACAGGGATACACTGAAGCTTTCTTT
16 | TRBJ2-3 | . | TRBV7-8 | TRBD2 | CASRLAGGPPADTQYF | TGTGCCAGCAGACTAGCGGGAGGGCCTCCCGCAGATACGCAGTATTTT
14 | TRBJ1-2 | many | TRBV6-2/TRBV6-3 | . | CASKRGFANYGYTF | TGTGCCAGCAAACGGGGGTTCGCTAACTATGGCTACACCTTC
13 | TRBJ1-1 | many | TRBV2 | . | CASNVIGSTEAFF | TGTGCCAGCAACGTAATAGGGTCCACTGAAGCTTTCTTT
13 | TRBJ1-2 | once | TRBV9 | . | CASSVGTECGYTF | TGTGCCAGCAGCGTAGGGACGGAATGTGGCTACACCTTC
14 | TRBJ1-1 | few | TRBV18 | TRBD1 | CASSPGQLNTEAFF | TGTGCCAGCTCACCGGGACAGTTGAACACTGAAGCTTTCTTT
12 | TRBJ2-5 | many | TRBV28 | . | CASSPRQETQYF | TGTGCCAGCAGTCCCCGCCAAGAGACCCAGTACTTC
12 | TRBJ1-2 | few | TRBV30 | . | CARSSRRGGYTF | TGTGCCCGGAGTTCCCGCCGGGGGGGCTACACCTTC
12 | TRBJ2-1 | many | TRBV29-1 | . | CSVWGGYNEQFF | TGCAGCGTCTGGGGCGGCTACAATGAGCAGTTCTTC